This T cell receptor (beta chain) was sequenced during a study of PD-1 blockade in classical Hodgkin lymphoma. Regarding the study as a whole: Newly diagnosed patients reportedly had lower baseline TCR diversity than healthy donors. Those achieving complete response showed baseline diversity like newly diagnosed patients.

With regard to this clone: Its antigen remains unidentified.

With no exception, relapse followed autologous stem cell transplantation in all patients, and brentuximab vedotin exposure varied. Only in-frame clones appear in the TCRdb table, and some are missing; sequencing was by immunoSEQ multiplex PCR. Of 9,000 to 13,000 clones listed, about 79% were seen once; the top ten hold about 10%. The CDR3 sequence is 16 residues long. Trimming stripped 0 bases from V and 3 bases from J, with 15 bases between. The germline V gene has CDR1 SGHRS and CDR2 YFSETQ. The gene calls are TRBV5-1 and TRBJ2-5; D is uncertain. Sample: peripheral blood mononuclear cells (PBMCs), taken at baseline. The clonotype comes from a human donor with classical Hodgkin lymphoma. The CDR3 loop reads CASSLGGGSAKETQYF. CDR3 sequence (DNA): TGCGCCAGCAGCTTGGGTGGCGGCTCGGCTAAAGAGACCCAGTACTTC.